This T cell receptor beta chain was recorded in a study of shared clonotypes between healthy human individuals. TCRdb's copy holds only in-frame clones and misses some; the assay was immunoSEQ multiplex PCR. The data hold about 1 million clones, with about 75% observed a single time. A note on this clone: Its antigen is as yet unknown.

Study conclusions and caveats: Generally, naive subsets came out with larger estimated richness than memory subsets.

A CD45RA+ naive subset and a CD45RA-negative memory subset were split from CD4+ cells. CDR1 is MNHNY and CDR2 is SVGAGI in the germline V gene (reference sequence). The CDR3 has 14 amino acids. V trimming: 5 bases; J trimming: 1 base; junction bases outside the gene matches: 3. The source is a man between 18 and 29 years old in good health. The specimen sequenced was memory CD4+ T cells sorted from blood. Subset meaning: CD45RA-negative fraction. V and J are TRBV6-6 and TRBJ1-2; 8 bases align to TRBD1. CDR3 loop: CASSLGQGNYGYTF. The CDR3 nucleotides are TGTGCCAGCAGTCTCGGACAGGGTAACTATGGCTACACCTTC.